These T cell receptor beta chains were read from a single sample in a study of long-term antiretroviral therapy in people with HIV. Method: immunoSEQ multiplex PCR; TCRdb's copy keeps in-frame clones and lacks some. This sample has approximately 20,000 clones, with 85% found just once. The input for sequencing was unsorted PBMCs, taken approximately 4 years after starting antiretroviral therapy. The receptor source for this set is a young man with HIV. The CDR3 runs from the conserved cysteine through the conserved F or W. A D gene is named only where the DNA matches it firmly. Expanded clones are given a class, and other clones once, few, many or no size at all.

V gene: TRBV6-4; D gene: NA; clone size: NA; J gene: TRBJ2-3; CDR3 protein: CASSEGSGADTDTQYF; CDR3 DNA: TGTGCCAGCAGTGAGGGATCGGGCGCAGACACAGATACGCAGTATTTT
V gene: TRBV4-1; D gene: NA; clone size: NA; J gene: TRBJ1-5; CDR3 protein: CASSQEGNGGDQPQHF; CDR3 DNA: TGCGCCAGCAGCCAAGAGGGCAATGGAGGGGATCAGCCCCAGCATTTT
V gene: TRBV29-1; D gene: NA; clone size: NA; J gene: TRBJ2-7; CDR3 protein: CSVRGGRTYEQYF; CDR3 DNA: TGCAGCGTGAGGGGGGGTAGGACCTACGAGCAGTACTTC
V gene: TRBV6-6; D gene: NA; clone size: NA; J gene: TRBJ1-1; CDR3 protein: CASSSSYRAFF; CDR3 DNA: TGTGCCAGCAGCTCCAGTTACAGAGCTTTCTTT
V gene: TRBV27; D gene: TRBD2; clone size: NA; J gene: TRBJ2-5; CDR3 protein: CASSLRPASGGKETQYF; CDR3 DNA: TGTGCCAGCAGCCTTAGGCCCGCTAGCGGGGGGAAAGAGACCCAGTACTTC
V gene: TRBV9; D gene: NA; clone size: NA; J gene: TRBJ1-5; CDR3 protein: CASTKTAFGQPQHF; CDR3 DNA: TGTGCCAGCACTAAAACGGCTTTTGGTCAGCCCCAGCATTTT
V gene: TRBV10-3; D gene: NA; clone size: NA; J gene: TRBJ2-2; CDR3 protein: CAIIPGTDPYTGELFF; CDR3 DNA: TGTGCCATCATTCCCGGGACGGATCCTTACACCGGGGAGCTGTTTTTT
V gene: TRBV4-1; D gene: NA; clone size: NA; J gene: TRBJ2-7; CDR3 protein: CASSRSPDGTYEQYF; CDR3 DNA: TGCGCCAGCAGCCGAAGCCCGGACGGGACCTACGAGCAGTACTTC
V gene: TRBV9; D gene: NA; clone size: once; J gene: TRBJ1-1; CDR3 protein: CASGSPGRGEAFF; CDR3 DNA: TGTGCCAGCGGGTCCCCCGGTAGGGGTGAAGCTTTCTTT
V gene: TRBV27; D gene: NA; clone size: NA; J gene: TRBJ2-3; CDR3 protein: CASSFRRGDASTDTQYF; CDR3 DNA: TGTGCCAGCAGTTTCCGCCGGGGAGATGCAAGCACAGATACGCAGTATTTT
V gene: TRBV7-2; D gene: NA; clone size: NA; J gene: TRBJ2-1; CDR3 protein: CASSIYGEQFF; CDR3 DNA: TGTGCCAGCAGTATCTATGGTGAGCAGTTCTTC
V gene: TRBV6-5; D gene: NA; clone size: NA; J gene: TRBJ1-2; CDR3 protein: CASRNPLGTYGYTF; CDR3 DNA: TGTGCCAGCAGGAACCCGTTAGGGACCTATGGCTACACCTTC
V gene: TRBV2; D gene: NA; clone size: NA; J gene: TRBJ2-5; CDR3 protein: CASTGWGGKETQYF; CDR3 DNA: TGTGCCAGCACGGGATGGGGGGGCAAAGAGACCCAGTACTTC
V gene: TRBV10-3; D gene: TRBD1; clone size: NA; J gene: TRBJ1-2; CDR3 protein: CAINKPTGDYGYTF; CDR3 DNA: TGTGCCATCAACAAACCTACAGGGGACTATGGCTACACCTTC
V gene: TRBV5-1; D gene: NA; clone size: NA; J gene: TRBJ1-1; CDR3 protein: CASSTRQARATEAFF; CDR3 DNA: TGCGCCAGCAGCACCCGACAGGCAAGGGCCACTGAAGCTTTCTTT
V gene: TRBV9; D gene: NA; clone size: NA; J gene: TRBJ1-1; CDR3 protein: CASSRTGLNTEAFF; CDR3 DNA: TGTGCCAGCAGCAGAACAGGACTGAACACTGAAGCTTTCTTT
V gene: TRBV10-3; D gene: TRBD1; clone size: NA; J gene: TRBJ1-2; CDR3 protein: CATRGQTNYGYTF; CDR3 DNA: TGTGCCACAAGGGGACAGACGAACTATGGCTACACCTTC
V gene: TRBV28; D gene: NA; clone size: NA; J gene: TRBJ1-4; CDR3 protein: CASSFSRGGEKLFF; CDR3 DNA: TGTGCCAGCAGTTTTAGTAGGGGAGGTGAAAAACTGTTTTTT